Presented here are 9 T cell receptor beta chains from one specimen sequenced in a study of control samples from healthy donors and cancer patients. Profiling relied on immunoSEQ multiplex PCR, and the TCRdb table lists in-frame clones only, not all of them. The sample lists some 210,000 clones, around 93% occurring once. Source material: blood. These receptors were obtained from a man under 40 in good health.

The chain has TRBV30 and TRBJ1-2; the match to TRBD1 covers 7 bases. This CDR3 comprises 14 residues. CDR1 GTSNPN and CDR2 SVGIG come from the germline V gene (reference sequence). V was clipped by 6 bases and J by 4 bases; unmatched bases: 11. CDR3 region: CACLDRAEGYGYTF. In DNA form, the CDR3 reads TGTGCCTGTTTAGACAGGGCGGAGGGCTATGGCTACACCTTC.

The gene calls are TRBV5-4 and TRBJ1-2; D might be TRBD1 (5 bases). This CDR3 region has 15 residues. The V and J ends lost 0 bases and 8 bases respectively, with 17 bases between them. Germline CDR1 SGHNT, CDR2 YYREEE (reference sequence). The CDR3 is CASSLEGRGRRGYTF. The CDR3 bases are TGTGCCAGCAGCTTGGAGGGGCGGGGGAGACGCGGCTACACCTTC.

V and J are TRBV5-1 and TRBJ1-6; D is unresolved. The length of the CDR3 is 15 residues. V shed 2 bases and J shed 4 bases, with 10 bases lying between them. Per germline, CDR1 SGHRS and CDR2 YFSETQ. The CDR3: CASSFFGDYNSPLHF. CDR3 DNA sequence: TGCGCCAGCAGCTTCTTCGGGGATTATAATTCACCCCTCCACTTT.

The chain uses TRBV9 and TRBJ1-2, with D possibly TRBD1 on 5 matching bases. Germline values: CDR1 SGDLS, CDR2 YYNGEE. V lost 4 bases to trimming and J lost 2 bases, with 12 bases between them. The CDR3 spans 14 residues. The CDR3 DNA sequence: TGTGCCAGCAGCTGGGACGACGGAAACTATGGCTACACCTTC. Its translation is CASSWDDGNYGYTF.

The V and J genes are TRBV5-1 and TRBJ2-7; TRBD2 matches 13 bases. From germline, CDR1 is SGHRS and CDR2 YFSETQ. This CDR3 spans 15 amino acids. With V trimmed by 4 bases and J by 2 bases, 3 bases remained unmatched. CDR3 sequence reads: CASSRGTSGAYEQYF. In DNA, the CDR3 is TGCGCCAGCAGCAGAGGGACTAGCGGGGCCTACGAGCAGTACTTC. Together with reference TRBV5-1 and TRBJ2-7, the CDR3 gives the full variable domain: KAGVTQTPRYLIKTRGQQVTLSCSPISGHRSVSWYQQTPGQGLQFLFEYFSETQRNKGNFPGRFSGRQFSNSRSEMNVSTLELGDSALYLCASSRGTSGAYEQYFGPGTRLTVT.

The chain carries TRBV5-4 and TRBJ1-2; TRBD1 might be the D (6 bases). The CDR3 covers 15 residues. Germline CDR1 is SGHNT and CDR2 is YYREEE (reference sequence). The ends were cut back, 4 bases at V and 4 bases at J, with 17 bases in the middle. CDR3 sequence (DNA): TGTGCCAGCAGCACGCTCGAAAAGGGGGGCTATGGCTACACCTTC. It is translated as CASSTLEKGGYGYTF. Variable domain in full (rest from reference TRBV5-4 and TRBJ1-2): ETGVTQSPTHLIKTRGQQVTLRCSSQSGHNTVSWYQQALGQGPQFIFQYYREEENGRGNFPPRFSGLQFPNYSSELNVNALELDDSALYLCASSTLEKGGYGYTFGSGTRLTVV.

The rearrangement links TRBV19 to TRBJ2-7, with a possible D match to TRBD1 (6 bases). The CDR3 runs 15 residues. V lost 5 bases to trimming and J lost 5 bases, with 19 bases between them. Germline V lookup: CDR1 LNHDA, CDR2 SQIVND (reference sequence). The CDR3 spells CASSPWDRSGDEQYF. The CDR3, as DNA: TGTGCCAGTAGTCCCTGGGACCGATCAGGGGACGAGCAGTACTTC.

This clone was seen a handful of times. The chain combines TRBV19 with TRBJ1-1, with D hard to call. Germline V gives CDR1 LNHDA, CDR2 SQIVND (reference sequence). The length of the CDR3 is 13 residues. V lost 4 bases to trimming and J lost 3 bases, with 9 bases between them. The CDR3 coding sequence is TGTGCCAGTAGTAAGGGCACTTACACTGAAGCTTTCTTT. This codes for CASSKGTYTEAFF. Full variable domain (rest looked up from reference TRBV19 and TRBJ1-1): DGGITQSPKYLFRKEGQNVTLSCEQNLNHDAMYWYRQDPGQGLRLIYYSQIVNDFQKGDIAEGYSVSREKKESFPLTVTSAQKNPTAFYLCASSKGTYTEAFFGQGTRLTVV.

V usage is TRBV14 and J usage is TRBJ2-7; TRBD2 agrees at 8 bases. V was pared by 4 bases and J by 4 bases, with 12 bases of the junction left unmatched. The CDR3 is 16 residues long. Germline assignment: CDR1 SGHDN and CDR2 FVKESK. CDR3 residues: CASSPYRGGGLYEQYF. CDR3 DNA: TGTGCCAGCAGCCCCTACCGAGGCGGGGGGTTGTACGAGCAGTACTTC.